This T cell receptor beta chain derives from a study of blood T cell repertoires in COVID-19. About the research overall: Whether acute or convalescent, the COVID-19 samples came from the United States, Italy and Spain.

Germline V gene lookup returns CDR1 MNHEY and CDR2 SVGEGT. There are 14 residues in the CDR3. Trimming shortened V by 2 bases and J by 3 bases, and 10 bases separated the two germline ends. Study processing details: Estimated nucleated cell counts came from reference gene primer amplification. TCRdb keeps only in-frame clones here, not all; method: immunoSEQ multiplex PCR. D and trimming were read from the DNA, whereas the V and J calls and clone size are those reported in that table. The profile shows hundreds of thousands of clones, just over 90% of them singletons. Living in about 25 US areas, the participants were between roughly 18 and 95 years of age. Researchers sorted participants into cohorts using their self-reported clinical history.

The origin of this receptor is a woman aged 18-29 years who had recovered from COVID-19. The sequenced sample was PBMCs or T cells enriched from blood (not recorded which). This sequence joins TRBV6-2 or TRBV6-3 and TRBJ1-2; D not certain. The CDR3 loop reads CASSYPLHDYGYTF. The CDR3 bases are TGTGCCAGCAGTTACCCTTTACACGACTATGGCTACACCTTC.